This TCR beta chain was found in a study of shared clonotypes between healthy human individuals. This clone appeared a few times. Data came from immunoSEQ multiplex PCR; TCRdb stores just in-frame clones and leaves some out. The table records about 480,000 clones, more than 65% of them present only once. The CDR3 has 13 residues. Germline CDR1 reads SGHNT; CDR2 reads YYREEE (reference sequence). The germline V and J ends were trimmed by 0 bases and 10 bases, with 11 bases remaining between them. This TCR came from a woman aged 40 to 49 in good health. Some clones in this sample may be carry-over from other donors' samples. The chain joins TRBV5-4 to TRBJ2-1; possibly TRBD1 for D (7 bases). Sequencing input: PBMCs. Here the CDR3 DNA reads TGTGCCAGCAGCTTGGGTCAGGGGGGCGAGCAGTTCTTC. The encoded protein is CASSLGQGGEQFF.